This T cell receptor beta chain was identified during a study of blood T cell repertoires in COVID-19. The overall study: Collection of acute and convalescent COVID-19 samples took place in the United States, Italy and Spain. Sources were T cells, B-cell-depleted T cells, or PBMCs; the material itself was cDNA or gDNA.

Authors' processing steps: Nucleated cell number was recorded as an estimate derived from reference gene primer amplification. Profiled with immunoSEQ multiplex PCR; TCRdb holds only in-frame clones, not every one. The DNA gave D and trimming, while V, J and clone size come from that table. The sample carries about 240,000 clones, approximately 85% recorded once. The CDR3 is made up of 15 amino acids. CDR1 is ENHRY and CDR2 is SYGVKD in the germline V gene. V gave up 5 bases and J gave up 7 bases; unmatched junction bases: 6. The V and J genes are TRBV10-3 and TRBJ2-1, with 12 positions matching TRBD2. The sequencing input was peripheral blood. This TCR was sampled from an elderly man with acute or convalescent COVID-19. In DNA, the CDR3 is TGTGCCATCAGTCCGCTAGCGGGAGGGGTTAATGAGCAGTTCTTC. Translation: CAISPLAGGVNEQFF.